This is a list of T cell receptor beta chains from one sample in a study of blood T cell repertoires in COVID-19. Using immunoSEQ multiplex PCR, the repertoire was profiled, and TCRdb retains in-frame clones only, with some absent. The data hold a few hundred thousand clones, with about 80% observed a single time. Sequenced sample: peripheral blood. Receptors originate from a human donor in a cohort sampled during active COVID-19. CDR3s include the opening cysteine and the closing phenylalanine or tryptophan. The D gene is left open where the match is weak. Rows give clone size only sometimes, using once, few, many, or a class for an expanded clone.

>TRBJ2-1|TRBV6-5|once|TRBD2
TGTGCCAGCAGTTACTCGCGACTAGCCGGCGGGGGTGAGCAGTTCTTC
CASSYSRLAGGGEQFF
>TRBJ2-3|TRBV5-5|NA|NA
TGTGCCAGCAGCTTGCGGGGGATTAGCACAGATACGCAGTATTTT
CASSLRGISTDTQYF
>TRBJ1-4|TRBV5-1|once|NA
TGCGCCAGCACCCGGGAGGGGGTTGCTAATGAAAAACTGTTTTTT
CASTREGVANEKLFF
>TRBJ2-3|TRBV5-1|once|NA
TGCGCCAGCAGCTTGCAGGGGATCACAGATACGCAGTATTTT
CASSLQGITDTQYF
>TRBJ2-7|TRBV4-1|NA|TRBD2
TGCGCCAGCAGCCAAGATCGGGGGCGGACTAGCGGGCCGGGGGACTACGAGCAGTACTTC
CASSQDRGRTSGPGDYEQYF
>TRBJ2-7|TRBV9|NA|TRBD2
TGTGCCAGCGTCGGTCGGCGGGAGGGCTGCGACGAGCAGTACTTC
CASVGRREGCDEQYF
>TRBJ2-1|TRBV4-3|NA|TRBD2
TGCGCCAGCAGCCAAGTCCGTGGCGGGGGGGCCAACTACAATGAGCAGTTCTTC
CASSQVRGGGANYNEQFF
>TRBJ1-1|TRBV5-1|NA|TRBD1
TGCGCCAGCAGCCCCCGCCCGACAGGGGGGCTTGAAGCTTTCTTT
CASSPRPTGGLEAFF
>TRBJ1-1|TRBV5-1|NA|TRBD1
TGCGCCAGCAGCCTTGACAGGGACACTGAAGCTTTCTTT
CASSLDRDTEAFF
>TRBJ2-5|TRBV3-1/TRBV3-2|once|NA
TGTGCCAGCAGCACATACAACCAAGAGACCCAGTACTTC
CASSTYNQETQYF
>TRBJ1-5|TRBV6-5|few|NA
TGTGCCAGCAGCAGGGATCAGCCCCAGCATTTT
CASSRDQPQHF
>TRBJ2-3|TRBV19|NA|NA
TGTGCCAGTAGTTCCCCCGGGAAATACACAGATACGCAGTATTTT
CASSSPGKYTDTQYF
>TRBJ1-1|TRBV28|NA|NA
TGTGCCAGCCGCACTCCCCAGAACACTGAAGCTTTCTTT
CASRTPQNTEAFF
>TRBJ2-7|TRBV6-5|NA|NA
TGTGCCAGCAGTTCCCCGGGACTCCCCTACGAGCAGTACTTC
CASSSPGLPYEQYF
>TRBJ1-5|TRBV4-1|NA|TRBD1
TGCGCCAGCAGGAGGACAGGGGGCAATCAGCCCCAGCATTTT
CASRRTGGNQPQHF
>TRBJ2-7|TRBV11-1|NA|TRBD2
TGTGCCAGCAGTTCTAGCGGGCCCCAGTACGAGCAGTACTTC
CASSSSGPQYEQYF
>TRBJ2-1|TRBV9|NA|NA
TGTGCCAGCAGCTCCCAACTCAAGACTAGAGGCAATGAGCAGTTCTTC
CASSSQLKTRGNEQFF
>TRBJ1-2|TRBV11-1|NA|TRBD1
TGTGCCAGCAGCGTGGGACAGGGTTTTGGCTACACCTTC
CASSVGQGFGYTF
>TRBJ1-1|TRBV19|once|TRBD1
TGTGCCAGTAGTATAGTAGGACAGGGAGGAACTGAAGCTTTCTTT
CASSIVGQGGTEAFF
>TRBJ1-5|TRBV10-3|NA|NA
TGTGCCATCTCGAGTGATAGCAATCAGCCCCAGCATTTT
CAISSDSNQPQHF
>TRBJ2-7|TRBV5-1|NA|TRBD1
TGCGCCAGCAGCTTGAGGGACAGGGGAACCAGCGAGCAGTACTTC
CASSLRDRGTSEQYF
>TRBJ2-2|TRBV2|once|NA
TGTGCCAGCAGTGTTAGTGCCGGGGAGCTGTTTTTT
CASSVSAGELFF
>TRBJ2-2|TRBV18|NA|TRBD1
TGTGCCAGCTCACCAATTACCGGGACAGTGAACACCGGGGAGCTGTTTTTT
CASSPITGTVNTGELFF
>TRBJ2-1|TRBV6-5|NA|TRBD2
TGTGCCAGCAGTTACTCGGGACTAGTTTACAATGAGCAGTTCTTC
CASSYSGLVYNEQFF
>TRBJ2-7|TRBV29-1|NA|TRBD2
TGCAGCGGAGGGACTAGCGGCTACGAGCAGTACTTC
CSGGTSGYEQYF
>TRBJ2-7|TRBV3-1/TRBV3-2|NA|TRBD2
TGTGCCAGCAGCCAAGTTTCGCGGGGGGCCATGGAGCAGTACTTC
CASSQVSRGAMEQYF
>TRBJ2-3|TRBV7-2|once|NA
TGTGCCAGCAGCCCCACTAGTTTCGATACGCAGTATTTT
CASSPTSFDTQYF
>TRBJ1-2|TRBV7-8|NA|TRBD1
TGTGCCAGCAGCCCTAGGGACCCCAGGGGGCCCTATGGCTACACCTTC
CASSPRDPRGPYGYTF
>TRBJ1-1|TRBV5-4|NA|TRBD1
TGTGCCAGCAGCTTGGACAGGGGACACACTGAAGCTTTCTTT
CASSLDRGHTEAFF
>TRBJ2-2|TRBV27|few|NA
TGTGCCAGCAGTTTCGGGAACACCGGGGAGCTGTTTTTT
CASSFGNTGELFF
>TRBJ2-7|TRBV19|NA|TRBD1
TGTGCCAGTGCCGGGACAGGGTATGGCGAGCAGTACTTC
CASAGTGYGEQYF
>TRBJ1-1|TRBV2|NA|NA
TGTGCCAGCACCACGGTGATGAACACTGAAGCTTTCTTT
CASTTVMNTEAFF
>TRBJ2-7|TRBV5-6|NA|NA
TGTGCCAGCAGCCCCTTAGAGGGATACTCCTACGAGCAGTACTTC
CASSPLEGYSYEQYF
>TRBJ2-2|TRBV3-1/TRBV3-2|NA|NA
TGTGCCAGCAGCCCCCGGATCGGAGGGGCCCCTCCCGCCGGGGAGCTGTTTTTT
CASSPRIGGAPPAGELFF
>TRBJ1-1|TRBV5-1|NA|TRBD1
TGCGCCAGCAGCGCTCCGGGACAGGGGCACACTGAAGCTTTCTTT
CASSAPGQGHTEAFF
>TRBJ2-3|TRBV19|NA|NA
TGTGCCAGTAGTTCTCGACAGGGCACAGATACGCAGTATTTT
CASSSRQGTDTQYF